These 14 T cell receptor beta chains originate from one sample sequenced in a study of beta chain features in type 1 diabetes. Study observations and caveats: Across all four CD4+ subsets, people with type 1 diabetes showed modestly shorter TCRB CDR3s.

Isolated RNA was reverse transcribed in full, so expressed TCRB transcripts were sequenced. Using immunoSEQ multiplex PCR, the repertoire was profiled, and TCRdb retains in-frame clones only, with some absent. The sample lists 95,000 to 150,000 clones, around 17% occurring once. Their specific antigens are unknown. What was sequenced was central memory CD4+ T cells from blood. Every receptor here comes from a man in his thirties or forties with type 1 diabetes.

This clone was counted at least ten times. The J gene is TRBJ1-2, the V gene TRBV29-1; D may be TRBD1 (6 bases). Germline values: CDR1 SQVTM, CDR2 ANQGSEA. Trimming removed 6 bases at V and 5 bases at J, with 16 bases between. This CDR3 has 13 residues. CDR3 loop: CSVQTGLGYGYTF. In nucleotides, the CDR3 is TGCAGCGTACAGACAGGTCTTGGGTATGGCTACACCTTC.

J is TRBJ2-3 and V is TRBV9; no definite D call. Per the germline V gene, CDR1 is SGDLS and CDR2 is YYNGEE. V was trimmed by 4 bases and J by 2 bases, leaving 11 bases between them. This CDR3 has 14 amino acids. CDR3 residues: CASSTTDHTDTQYF. The DNA of the CDR3 is TGTGCCAGCAGCACTACGGACCACACAGATACGCAGTATTTT.

The J gene is TRBJ1-1, the V gene TRBV29-1; no firm D call. Germline lookup yields CDR1 SQVTM and CDR2 ANQGSEA. Trimming cost V 1 base and J 6 bases, with 6 bases left between them. The CDR3 is 11 residues long. The CDR3: CSVEGSPEAFF. The CDR3 DNA sequence: TGCAGCGTTGAAGGGTCACCTGAAGCTTTCTTT.

J is TRBJ1-1 and V is TRBV29-1, with 7 bases aligning to TRBD1. The CDR3 has 13 residues. From germline, CDR1 is SQVTM and CDR2 ANQGSEA. V was clipped by 6 bases and J by 6 bases; unmatched bases: 10. The CDR3 reads CSVTRGQGAEAFF. The CDR3 DNA follows: TGCAGCGTCACACGTGGGCAGGGGGCTGAAGCTTTCTTT.

This chain uses TRBV11-3 with TRBJ1-1; no reliable D call. The CDR3 totals 12 residues. Germline loops: CDR1 SGHNT, CDR2 YENEEA. V was shortened by 6 bases and J by 5 bases, with 10 bases between the two germline ends. The CDR3 sequence is CASRFFGTEAFF. For the CDR3, the DNA is TGTGCCAGCAGATTTTTCGGGACTGAAGCTTTCTTT. Combining the CDR3 with reference TRBV11-3 and TRBJ1-1 gives the whole variable domain EAGVVQSPRYKIIEKKQPVAFWCNPISGHNTLYWYLQNLGQGPELLIRYENEEAVDDSQLPKDRFSAERLKGVDSTLKIQPAELGDSAVYLCASRFFGTEAFFGQGTRLTVV.

V is TRBV15 and J is TRBJ1-2; D is undetermined. This CDR3 is built from 13 residues. Between the trimmed V and J ends, which lost 0 bases and 5 bases, there was a span of 7 bases. Germline V gives CDR1 LNHNV, CDR2 YYDKDF (reference sequence). The CDR3 DNA follows: TGTGCCACCAGCAGAGATACCGGGTATGGCTACACCTTC. It codes for CATSRDTGYGYTF.

This chain uses TRBV30 with TRBJ2-3; 8 bases line up with TRBD1. This CDR3 has 11 residues. Germline V gene data show CDR1 as GTSNPN and CDR2 as SVGIG (reference sequence). The V and J ends lost 3 bases and 14 bases, in that order; junction bases with no gene match: 7. The CDR3 region is CAWRVQGAWYF. CDR3 coding DNA: TGTGCCTGGAGGGTGCAGGGGGCGTGGTATTTT. The whole variable domain, filled in from reference TRBV30 and TRBJ2-3, reads SQTIHQWPATLVQPVGSPLSLECTVEGTSNPNLYWYRQAAGRGLQLLFYSVGIGQISSEVPQNLSASRPQDRQFILSSKKLLLSDSGFYLCAWRVQGAWYFGPGTRLTVL.

A few counts support this clone. The same CDR3 also results from other DNA sequences found in this sample. The CDR3 here is CASSLAGATNEKLFF. CDR3 nucleotide sequence: TGTGCCAGCAGCTTGGCTGGGGCAACTAATGAAAAACTGTTTTTT. The chain uses TRBV5-4 and TRBJ1-4; D gene ambiguous. CDR3 length equals 15 residues. Germline V gene lookup returns CDR1 SGHNT and CDR2 YYREEE (reference sequence). Trimming stripped 0 bases from V and 0 bases from J, with 6 bases between.

This clone was counted between two and nine times. This chain links TRBV4-3 with TRBJ2-6; D uncertain. CDR1 is LGHNA, CDR2 YSLEER, per germline. The CDR3 extends over 15 amino acids. Between the trimmed V and J ends, which lost 0 bases and 0 bases, there was a span of 3 bases. The DNA for the CDR3 is TGCGCCAGCAGCCAAGAGCACTCTGGGGCCAACGTCCTGACTTTC. It is translated as CASSQEHSGANVLTF.

The sample holds many counts of this clone. V is TRBV18 and J is TRBJ2-7, with D possibly being TRBD2 (5 bases). Germline lookup yields CDR1 KGHSH and CDR2 LQKENI. The V end lost 0 bases, the J end lost 5 bases, and 14 bases lay between the germline ends. The CDR3 is 15 residues long. The CDR3 bases are TGTGCCAGCTCACCACCGGCGGGTAGTAGCAACGAGCAGTACTTC. Its protein product is CASSPPAGSSNEQYF.

Concerning this clone itself: A far larger clone is a single base away, which makes a read error likely. J is TRBJ1-1 and V is TRBV7-9, with D unclear. Germline CDR1 and CDR2: SEHNR and FQNEAQ (reference sequence). This CDR3 has 15 amino acids. Deletions cut 5 bases from V and 0 bases from J, with 13 bases between. In DNA, the CDR3 is TGTGCCAGCAGCCCGAAACAGCTATTGAACACTGAAGCTTTCTTT. Translating gives CASSPKQLLNTEAFF.

This clone has just a few counts. This rearrangement joins TRBV14 to TRBJ2-5, with 12 nucleotides matching TRBD2. The CDR3 length is 15 residues. CDR1 SGHDN and CDR2 FVKESK come from the germline V gene. J gave up 5 bases and V 4 bases, and 5 bases lay outside the gene matches. The chain's CDR3 is CASSPGLAGWETQYF. The CDR3 bases are TGTGCCAGCAGCCCCGGACTAGCGGGATGGGAGACCCAGTACTTC.

The sample holds a few counts of this clone. This sequence joins TRBV13 and TRBJ2-7; D remains ambiguous. The ends were cut back, 0 bases at V and 0 bases at J, with 6 bases in the middle. This CDR3 comprises 14 residues. Germline CDR1 reads PRHDT; CDR2 reads FYEKMQ (reference sequence). In DNA, the CDR3 is TGTGCCAGCAGCTTAGGCAGTTCCTCCTACGAGCAGTACTTC. Protein sequence: CASSLGSSSYEQYF.

Note on this clone: With a far larger clone one base away, a read error is the likely cause. CDR3 protein: CASSSQETQYF. Here the CDR3 DNA reads TGTGCCAGCAGTTCCCAAGAGACCCAGTACTTC. This chain joins TRBV28 and TRBJ2-5, with D unclear. Germline loops: CDR1 MDHEN, CDR2 SYDVKM. The CDR3 is made up of 11 amino acids. V lost 4 bases, J lost 1 base, and 1 base lay in between.